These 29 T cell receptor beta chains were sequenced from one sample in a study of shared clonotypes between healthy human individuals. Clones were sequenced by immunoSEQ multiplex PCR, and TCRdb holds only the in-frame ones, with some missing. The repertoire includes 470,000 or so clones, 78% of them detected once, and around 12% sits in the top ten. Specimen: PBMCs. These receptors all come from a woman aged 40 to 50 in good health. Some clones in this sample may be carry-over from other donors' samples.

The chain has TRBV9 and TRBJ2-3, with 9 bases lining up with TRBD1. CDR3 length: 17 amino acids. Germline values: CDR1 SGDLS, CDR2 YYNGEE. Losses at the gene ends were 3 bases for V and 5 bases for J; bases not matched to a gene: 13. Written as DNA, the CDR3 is TGTGCCAGCAGCGAAATAGAGGGGACAGGGTGGGGAGATACGCAGTATTTT. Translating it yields CASSEIEGTGWGDTQYF.

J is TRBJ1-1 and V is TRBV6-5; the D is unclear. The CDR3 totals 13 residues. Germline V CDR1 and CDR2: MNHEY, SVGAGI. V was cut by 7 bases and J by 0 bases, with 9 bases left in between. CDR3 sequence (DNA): TGTGCCAGCAAAGCTATTATGAACACTGAAGCTTTCTTT. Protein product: CASKAIMNTEAFF.

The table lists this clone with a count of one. The CDR3 region has the DNA TGTGCCAGCAGCTCGCAAAATGAGCAGTTCTTC. Protein sequence: CASSSQNEQFF. This chain joins TRBV5-4 and TRBJ2-1; no clear D. Germline CDR1 SGHNT, CDR2 YYREEE (reference sequence). V was pared by 3 bases and J by 7 bases, with 5 bases between. The CDR3 runs 11 residues.

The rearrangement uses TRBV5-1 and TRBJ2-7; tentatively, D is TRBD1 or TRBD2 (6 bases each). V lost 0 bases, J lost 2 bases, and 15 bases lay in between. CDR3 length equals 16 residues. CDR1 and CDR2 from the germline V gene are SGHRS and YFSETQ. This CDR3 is CASSLEPGGRAYEQYF. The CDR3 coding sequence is TGCGCCAGCAGCTTGGAACCCGGGGGCAGAGCCTACGAGCAGTACTTC.

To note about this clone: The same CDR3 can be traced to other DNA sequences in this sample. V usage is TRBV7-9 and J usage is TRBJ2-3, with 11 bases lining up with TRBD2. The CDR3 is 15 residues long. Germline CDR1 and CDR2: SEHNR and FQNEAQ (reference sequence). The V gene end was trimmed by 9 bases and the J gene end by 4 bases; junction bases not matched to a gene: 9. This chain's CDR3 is CASLLAGVFADTQYF. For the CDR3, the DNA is TGTGCCAGTTTACTAGCGGGAGTTTTTGCAGATACGCAGTATTTT.

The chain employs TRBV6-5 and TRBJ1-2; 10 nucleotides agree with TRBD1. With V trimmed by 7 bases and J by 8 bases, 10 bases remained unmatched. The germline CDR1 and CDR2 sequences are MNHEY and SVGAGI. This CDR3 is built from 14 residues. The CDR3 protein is CASTRDRGGRGYTF. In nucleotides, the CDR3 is TGTGCCAGCACTAGGGACAGGGGAGGTAGGGGCTACACCTTC.

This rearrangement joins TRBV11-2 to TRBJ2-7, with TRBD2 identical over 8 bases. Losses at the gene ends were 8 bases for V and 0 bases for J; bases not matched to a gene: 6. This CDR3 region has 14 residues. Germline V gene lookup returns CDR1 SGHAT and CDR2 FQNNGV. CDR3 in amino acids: CASVGLAYSYEQYF. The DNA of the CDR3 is TGTGCCAGCGTTGGACTAGCATACTCCTACGAGCAGTACTTC.

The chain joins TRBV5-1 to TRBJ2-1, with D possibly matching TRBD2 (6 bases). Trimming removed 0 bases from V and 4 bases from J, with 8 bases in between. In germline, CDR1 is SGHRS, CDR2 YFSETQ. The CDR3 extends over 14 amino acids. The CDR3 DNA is TGCGCCAGCAGCTTGGGGACTACGTACAATGAGCAGTTCTTC. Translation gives CASSLGTTYNEQFF. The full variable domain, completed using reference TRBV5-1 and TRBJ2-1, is KAGVTQTPRYLIKTRGQQVTLSCSPISGHRSVSWYQQTPGQGLQFLFEYFSETQRNKGNFPGRFSGRQFSNSRSEMNVSTLELGDSALYLCASSLGTTYNEQFFGPGTRLTVL.

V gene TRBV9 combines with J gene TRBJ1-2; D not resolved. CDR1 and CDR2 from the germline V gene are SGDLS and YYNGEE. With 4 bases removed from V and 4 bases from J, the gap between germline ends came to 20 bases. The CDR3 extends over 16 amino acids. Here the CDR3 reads CASSPEGRGASYGYTF. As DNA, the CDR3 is TGTGCCAGCAGCCCCGAGGGTCGGGGAGCGTCCTATGGCTACACCTTC. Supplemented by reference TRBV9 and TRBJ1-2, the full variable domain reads DSGVTQTPKHLITATGQRVTLRCSPRSGDLSVYWYQQSLDQGLQFLIQYYNGEERAKGNILERFSAQQFPDLHSELNLSSLELGDSALYFCASSPEGRGASYGYTFGSGTRLTVV.

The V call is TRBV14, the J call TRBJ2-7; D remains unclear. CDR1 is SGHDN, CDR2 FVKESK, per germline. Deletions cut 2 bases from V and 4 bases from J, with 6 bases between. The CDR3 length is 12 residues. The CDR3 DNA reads TGTGCCAGCAGCCAACAGAATTACGAGCAGTACTTC. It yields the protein CASSQQNYEQYF.

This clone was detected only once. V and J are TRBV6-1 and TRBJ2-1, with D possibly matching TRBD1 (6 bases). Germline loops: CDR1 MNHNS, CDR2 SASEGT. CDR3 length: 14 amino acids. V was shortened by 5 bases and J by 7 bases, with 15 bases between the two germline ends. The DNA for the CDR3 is TGTGCCAGCAGTCCGAAGGGGGATGTAAATGAGCAGTTCTTC. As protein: CASSPKGDVNEQFF.

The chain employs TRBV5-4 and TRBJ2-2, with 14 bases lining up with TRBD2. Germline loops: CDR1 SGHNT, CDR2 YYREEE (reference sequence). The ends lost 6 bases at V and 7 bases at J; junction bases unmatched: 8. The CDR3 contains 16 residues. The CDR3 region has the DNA TGTGCCAGCACCGTTAAGGGACTAGCGGGAGTCGGGGAGCTGTTTTTT. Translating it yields CASTVKGLAGVGELFF.

The CDR3 here is CASSSPGQIASIQYF. CDR3 DNA sequence: TGTGCCAGCAGTTCCCCGGGACAGATAGCTAGCATTCAGTACTTC. The chain couples TRBV28 to TRBJ2-4, with TRBD1 identical over 7 bases. CDR1 is MDHEN and CDR2 is SYDVKM in the germline V gene. With 4 bases clipped from V and 9 bases from J, the junction kept 12 bases outside the gene matches. CDR3 length: 15 residues.

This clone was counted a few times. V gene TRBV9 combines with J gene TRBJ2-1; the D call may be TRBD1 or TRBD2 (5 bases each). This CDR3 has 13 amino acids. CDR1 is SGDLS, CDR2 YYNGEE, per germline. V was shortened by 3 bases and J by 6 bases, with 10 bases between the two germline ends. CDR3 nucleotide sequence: TGTGCCAGCAGCGGTAGTGGGGGCAATGAGCAGTTCTTC. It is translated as CASSGSGGNEQFF.

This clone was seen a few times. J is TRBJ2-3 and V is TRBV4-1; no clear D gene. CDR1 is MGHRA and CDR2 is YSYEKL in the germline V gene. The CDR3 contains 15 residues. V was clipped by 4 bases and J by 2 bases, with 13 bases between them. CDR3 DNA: TGCGCCAGCAGCCGAACACCGGGCCCCACAGATACGCAGTATTTT. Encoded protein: CASSRTPGPTDTQYF.

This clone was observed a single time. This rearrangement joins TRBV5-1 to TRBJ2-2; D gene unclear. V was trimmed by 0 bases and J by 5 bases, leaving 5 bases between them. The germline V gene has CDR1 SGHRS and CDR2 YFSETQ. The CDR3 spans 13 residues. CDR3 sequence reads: CASSLVETGELFF. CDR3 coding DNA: TGCGCCAGCAGCTTGGTGGAAACCGGGGAGCTGTTTTTT.

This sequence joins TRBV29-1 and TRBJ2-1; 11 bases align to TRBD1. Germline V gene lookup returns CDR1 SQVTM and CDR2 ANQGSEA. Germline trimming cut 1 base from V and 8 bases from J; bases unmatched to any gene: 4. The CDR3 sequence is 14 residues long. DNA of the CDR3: TGCAGCGTTGAAGTAGGACAGGGGGCGGATGAGCAGTTCTTC. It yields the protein CSVEVGQGADEQFF.

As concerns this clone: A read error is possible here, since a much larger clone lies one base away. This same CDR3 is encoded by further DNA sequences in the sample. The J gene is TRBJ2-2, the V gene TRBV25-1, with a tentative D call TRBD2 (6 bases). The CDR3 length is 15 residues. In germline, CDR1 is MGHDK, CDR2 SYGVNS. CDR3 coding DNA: TGTGCCAGCAGTGAATATCGGGGAGGCTCCGGGGAGCTTTTTTTT. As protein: CASSEYRGGSGELFF. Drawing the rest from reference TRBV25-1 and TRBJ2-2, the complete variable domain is EADIYQTPRYLVIGTGKKITLECSQTMGHDKMYWYQQDPGMELHLIHYSYGVNSTEKGDLSSESTVSRIRTEHFPLTLESARPSHTSQYLCASSEYRGGSGELFFGEGSRLTVL.

For the CDR3, the DNA is TGTGCCAGTAGTATTGGACATACGGCGAGTGGCTACACCTTC. It specifies CASSIGHTASGYTF. The chain uses TRBV19 and TRBJ1-2; tentative D call: TRBD1 (5 bases). This CDR3 spans 14 amino acids. Germline loops: CDR1 LNHDA, CDR2 SQIVND (reference sequence). The germline V and J ends were trimmed by 3 bases and 7 bases, with 15 bases remaining between them.

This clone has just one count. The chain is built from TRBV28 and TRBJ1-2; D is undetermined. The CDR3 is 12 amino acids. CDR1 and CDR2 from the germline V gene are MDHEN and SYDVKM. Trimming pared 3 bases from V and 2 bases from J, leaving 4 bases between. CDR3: CASSFHNYGYTF. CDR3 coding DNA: TGTGCCAGCAGTTTCCACAACTATGGCTACACCTTC.

The CDR3, as DNA: TGTGCCAGCGGATACTTTGAGGAGACCCAGTACTTC. Translation gives CASGYFEETQYF. The chain is built from TRBV28 and TRBJ2-5; unclear D gene. The CDR3 has 12 amino acids. Germline loops: CDR1 MDHEN, CDR2 SYDVKM. Trimming left V 8 bases short and J 5 bases short, with 12 bases between. Combining the CDR3 with reference TRBV28 and TRBJ2-5 gives the whole variable domain DVKVTQSSRYLVKRTGEKVFLECVQDMDHENMFWYRQDPGLGLRLIYFSYDVKMKEKGDIPEGYSVSREKKERFSLILESASTNQTSMYLCASGYFEETQYFGPGTRLLVL.

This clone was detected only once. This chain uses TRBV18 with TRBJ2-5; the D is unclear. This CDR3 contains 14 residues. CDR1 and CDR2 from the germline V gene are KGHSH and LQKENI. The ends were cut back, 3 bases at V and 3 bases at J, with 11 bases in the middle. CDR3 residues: CASSPRQTEETQYF. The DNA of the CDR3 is TGTGCCAGCTCACCGCGTCAGACCGAAGAGACCCAGTACTTC.

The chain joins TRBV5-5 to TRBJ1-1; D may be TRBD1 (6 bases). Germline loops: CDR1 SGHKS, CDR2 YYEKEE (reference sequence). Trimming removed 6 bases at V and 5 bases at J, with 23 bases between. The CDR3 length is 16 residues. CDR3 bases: TGTGCCAGCACCGACCGAGGGGGGGCGAGTAGAACTGAAGCTTTCTTT. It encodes CASTDRGGASRTEAFF.

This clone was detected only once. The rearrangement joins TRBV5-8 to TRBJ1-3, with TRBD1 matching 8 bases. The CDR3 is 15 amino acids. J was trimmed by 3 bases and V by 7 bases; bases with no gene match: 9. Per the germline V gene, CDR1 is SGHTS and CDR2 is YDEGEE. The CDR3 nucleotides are TGTGCCAGCCGATTGGGACAGGTCGTTGGAAACACCATATATTTT. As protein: CASRLGQVVGNTIYF.

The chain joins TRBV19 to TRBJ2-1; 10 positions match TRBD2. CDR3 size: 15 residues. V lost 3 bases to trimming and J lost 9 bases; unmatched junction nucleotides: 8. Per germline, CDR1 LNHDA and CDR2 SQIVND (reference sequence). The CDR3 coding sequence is TGTGCCAGTAGTATGGCTAGCGGGAGTTTTGGTGAGCAGTTCTTC. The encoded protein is CASSMASGSFGEQFF.

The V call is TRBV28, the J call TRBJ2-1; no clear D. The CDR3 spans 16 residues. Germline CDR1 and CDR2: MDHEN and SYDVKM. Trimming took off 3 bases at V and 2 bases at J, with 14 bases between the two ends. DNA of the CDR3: TGTGCCAGCAGTTTTTGGGGAATTGGGGCCTACAATGAGCAGTTCTTC. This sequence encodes CASSFWGIGAYNEQFF.

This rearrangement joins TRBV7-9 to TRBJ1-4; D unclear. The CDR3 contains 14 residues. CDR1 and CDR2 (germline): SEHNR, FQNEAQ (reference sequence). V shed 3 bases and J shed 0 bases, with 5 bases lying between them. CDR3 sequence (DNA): TGTGCCAGCAGCTTGGTTACAACTAATGAAAAACTGTTTTTT. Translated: CASSLVTTNEKLFF.

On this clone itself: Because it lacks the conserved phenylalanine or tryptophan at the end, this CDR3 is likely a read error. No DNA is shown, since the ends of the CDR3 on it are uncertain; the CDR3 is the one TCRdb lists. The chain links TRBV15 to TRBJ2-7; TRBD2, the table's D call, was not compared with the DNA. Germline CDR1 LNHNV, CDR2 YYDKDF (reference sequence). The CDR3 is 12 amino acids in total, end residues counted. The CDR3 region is CATSSSGGRVVI.

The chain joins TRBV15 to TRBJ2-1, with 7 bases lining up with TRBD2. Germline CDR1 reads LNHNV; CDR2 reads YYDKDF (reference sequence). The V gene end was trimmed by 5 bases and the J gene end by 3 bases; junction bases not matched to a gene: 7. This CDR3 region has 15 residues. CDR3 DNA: TGTGCCACCAGCCGCGGGACTACGTACTACAATGAGCAGTTCTTC. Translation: CATSRGTTYYNEQFF.